This T cell receptor (beta chain) was captured in a study of cytomegalovirus exposure and HLA in healthy donors. Whole-study context: HLA-typed donors were the source of about 85 million unique TCRs, which an early data release held.

Regarding this clone: Its antigen remains unidentified.

The primer mix had 60 Vbeta and 13 Jbeta primers. Clones were sequenced by immunoSEQ multiplex PCR, and TCRdb holds only the in-frame ones, with some missing. In the table there are around 130,000 clones, approximately 85% of which are singletons. General study results and limits: Being productive about 90% or about 30% of the time was typical of most TCR beta V segments in an earlier analysis.

Trimming pared 4 bases from V and 7 bases from J, leaving 15 bases between. Germline-derived CDR1 and CDR2 are SGHRS and YFSETQ. The CDR3 is 14 amino acids. The sequencing input was PBMCs. J is TRBJ2-1 and V is TRBV5-1, with D perhaps TRBD2 (6 bases). The sequence was obtained from a woman in her twenties or thirties in good health and CMV-seropositive. In DNA form, the CDR3 reads TGCGCCAGCAGCCTGGGGACTTGGGCTAATGAGCAGTTCTTC. It translates to CASSLGTWANEQFF.